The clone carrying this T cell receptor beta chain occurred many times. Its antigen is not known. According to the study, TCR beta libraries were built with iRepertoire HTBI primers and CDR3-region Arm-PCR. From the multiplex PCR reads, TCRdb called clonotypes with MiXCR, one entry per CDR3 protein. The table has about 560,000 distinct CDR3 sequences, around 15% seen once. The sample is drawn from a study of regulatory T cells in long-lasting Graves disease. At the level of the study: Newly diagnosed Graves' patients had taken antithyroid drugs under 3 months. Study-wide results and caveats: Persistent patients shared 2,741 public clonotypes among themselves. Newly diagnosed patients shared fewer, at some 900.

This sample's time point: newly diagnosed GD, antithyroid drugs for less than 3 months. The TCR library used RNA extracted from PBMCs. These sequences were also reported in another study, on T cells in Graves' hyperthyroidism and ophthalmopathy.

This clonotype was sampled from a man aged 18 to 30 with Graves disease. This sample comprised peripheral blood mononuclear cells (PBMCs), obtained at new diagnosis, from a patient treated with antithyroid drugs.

CDR3 protein: CASSPSGLATRYLTSTDTQYF. The CDR3 DNA reads as TGTGCCAGCAGCCCAAGCGGACTAGCGACGAGATACCTGACTAGCACAGATACGCAGTATTTT. The V gene is TRBV11-2, the J gene TRBJ2-3; 9 bases agree with TRBD2. The CDR3 extends over 21 amino acids. Looked up from germline, CDR1 is SGHAT and CDR2 is FQNNGV. V shed 5 bases and J 0 bases; nucleotides not matched to a gene: 21. The whole variable domain, remainder taken from reference TRBV11-2 and TRBJ2-3, is EAGVAQSPRYKIIEKRQSVAFWCNPISGHATLYWYQQILGQGPKLLIQFQNNGVVDDSQLPKDRFSAERLKGVDSTLKIQPAKLEDSAVYLCASSPSGLATRYLTSTDTQYFGPGTRLTVL.